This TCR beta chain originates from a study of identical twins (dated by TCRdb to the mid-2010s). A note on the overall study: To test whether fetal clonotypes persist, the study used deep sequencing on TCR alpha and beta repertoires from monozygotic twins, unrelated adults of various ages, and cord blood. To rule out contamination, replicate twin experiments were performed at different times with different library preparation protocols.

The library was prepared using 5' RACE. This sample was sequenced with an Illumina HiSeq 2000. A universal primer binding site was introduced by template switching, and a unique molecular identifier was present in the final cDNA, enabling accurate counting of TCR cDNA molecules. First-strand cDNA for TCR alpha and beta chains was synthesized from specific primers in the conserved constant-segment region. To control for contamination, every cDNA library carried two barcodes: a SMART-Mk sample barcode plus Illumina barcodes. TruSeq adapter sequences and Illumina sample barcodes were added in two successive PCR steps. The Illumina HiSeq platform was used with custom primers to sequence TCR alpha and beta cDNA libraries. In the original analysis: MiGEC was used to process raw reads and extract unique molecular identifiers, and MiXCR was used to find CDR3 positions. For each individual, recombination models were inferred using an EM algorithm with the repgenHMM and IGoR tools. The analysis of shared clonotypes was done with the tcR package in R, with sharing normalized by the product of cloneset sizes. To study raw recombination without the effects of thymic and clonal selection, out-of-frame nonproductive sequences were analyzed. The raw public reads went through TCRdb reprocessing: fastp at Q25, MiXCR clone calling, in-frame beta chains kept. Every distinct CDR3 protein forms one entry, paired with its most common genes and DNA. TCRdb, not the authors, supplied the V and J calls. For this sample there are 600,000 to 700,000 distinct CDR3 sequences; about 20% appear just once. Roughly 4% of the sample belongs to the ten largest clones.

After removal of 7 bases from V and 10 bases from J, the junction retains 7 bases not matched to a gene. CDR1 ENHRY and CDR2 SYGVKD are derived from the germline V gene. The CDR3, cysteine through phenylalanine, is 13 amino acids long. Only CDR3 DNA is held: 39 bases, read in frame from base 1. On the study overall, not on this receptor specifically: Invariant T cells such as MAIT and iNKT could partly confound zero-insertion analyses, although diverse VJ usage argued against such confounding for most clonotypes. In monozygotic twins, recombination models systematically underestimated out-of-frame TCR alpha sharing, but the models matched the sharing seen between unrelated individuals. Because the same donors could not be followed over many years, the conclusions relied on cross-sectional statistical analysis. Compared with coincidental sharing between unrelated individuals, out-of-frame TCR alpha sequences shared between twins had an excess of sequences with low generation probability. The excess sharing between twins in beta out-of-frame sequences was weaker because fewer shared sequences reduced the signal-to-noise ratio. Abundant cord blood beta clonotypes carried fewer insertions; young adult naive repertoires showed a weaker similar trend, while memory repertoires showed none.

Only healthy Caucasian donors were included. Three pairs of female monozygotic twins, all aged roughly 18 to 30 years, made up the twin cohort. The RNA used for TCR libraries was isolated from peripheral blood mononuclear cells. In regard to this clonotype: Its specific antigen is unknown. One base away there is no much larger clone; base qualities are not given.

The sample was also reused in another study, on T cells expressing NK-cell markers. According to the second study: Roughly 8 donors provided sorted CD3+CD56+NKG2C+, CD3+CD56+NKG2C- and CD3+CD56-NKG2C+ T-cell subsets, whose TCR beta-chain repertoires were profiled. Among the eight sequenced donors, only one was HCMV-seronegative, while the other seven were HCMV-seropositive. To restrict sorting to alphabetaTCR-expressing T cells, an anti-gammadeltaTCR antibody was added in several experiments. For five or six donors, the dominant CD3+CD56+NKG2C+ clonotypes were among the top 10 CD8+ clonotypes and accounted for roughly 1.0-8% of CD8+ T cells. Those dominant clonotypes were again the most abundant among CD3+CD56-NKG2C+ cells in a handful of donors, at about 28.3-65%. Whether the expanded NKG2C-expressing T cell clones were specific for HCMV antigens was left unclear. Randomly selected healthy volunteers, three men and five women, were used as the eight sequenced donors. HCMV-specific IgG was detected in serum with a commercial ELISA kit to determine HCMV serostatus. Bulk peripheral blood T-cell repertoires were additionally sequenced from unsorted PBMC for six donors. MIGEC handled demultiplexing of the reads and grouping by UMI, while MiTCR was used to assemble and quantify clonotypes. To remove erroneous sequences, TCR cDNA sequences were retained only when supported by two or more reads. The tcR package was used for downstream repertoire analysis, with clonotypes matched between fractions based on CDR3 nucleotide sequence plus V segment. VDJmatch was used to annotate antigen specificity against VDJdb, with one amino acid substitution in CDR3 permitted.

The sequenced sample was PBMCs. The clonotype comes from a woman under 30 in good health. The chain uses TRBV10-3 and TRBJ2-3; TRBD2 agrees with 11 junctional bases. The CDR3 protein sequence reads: CAITKELAGAQYF. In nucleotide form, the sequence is TGTGCCATCACCAAGGAACTAGCGGGAGCGCAGTATTTT.